A single sample gave rise to the 6 T cell receptor beta chains below, sequenced in a study of beta chain features in type 1 diabetes (dated by TCRdb to 2017 to 2018). Libraries were made using the immunoSEQ multiplex PCR assay. The High Capacity cDNA Reverse Transcription Kit was used to reverse transcribe all of the isolated RNA, meaning that expressed TCRB transcripts were what got sequenced. Entries here come from immuneACCESS through TCRdb and include only in-frame sequences with V and J called. Some clones fail to appear in such tables; in the studies checked, an unresolved V gene covers under half of the shortfall, and the cause of the remainder is unknown. For this sample there are some 500,000 clones; 11% appear just once. The ten largest clonotypes hold 0.035% to 0.05% of the sample. The sequencing sample was made of naive CD4+ T cells from blood. The cell subset or site label here, explained by the study, means: true naive CD4+ T cells. The origin of the receptors is a young woman in good health.

The CDR3 region is CASSKNPSSYEQYV. The DNA of the CDR3 is TGTGCCAGCTCAAAAAATCCGAGCTCCTACGAGCAGTACGTC. This chain joins TRBV18 and TRBJ2-7, with unresolved D. V was trimmed by 5 bases and J by 0 bases, leaving 11 bases between them. The CDR3 covers 14 residues. The germline CDR1 and CDR2 sequences are KGHSH and LQKENI.

This clone was counted between two and nine times. Additional DNA sequences in this sample encode the identical CDR3. The V gene is TRBV18, the J gene TRBJ2-1, with TRBD2 matching over 11 bases. The CDR3 spans 15 residues. Trimming cost V 3 bases and J 4 bases; bases outside gene matches: 2. Looked up from germline, CDR1 is KGHSH and CDR2 is LQKENI. The CDR3 bases are TGTGCCAGCTCACCTCTAGCGGGGGGTTACAATGAGCAGTTCTTC. Its translation is CASSPLAGGYNEQFF.

This clone was seen only a few times. The chain uses TRBV7-2 and TRBJ2-5; TRBD2 agrees at 14 bases. CDR1 is SGHTA and CDR2 is FQGNSA in the germline V gene. This CDR3 region has 16 residues. V lost 5 bases to trimming and J lost 4 bases; unmatched junction nucleotides: 6. The CDR3 reads CASSLGLAGGLETQYF. CDR3 in DNA: TGTGCCAGCAGCCTAGGACTAGCGGGGGGCTTAGAGACCCAGTACTTC.

This clone turned up a few times. The chain carries TRBV6-6 and TRBJ2-1; 10 bases match TRBD2. The V gene's germline CDR1 is MNHNY and CDR2 SVGAGI (reference sequence). V was clipped by 5 bases and J by 2 bases; unmatched bases: 3. This CDR3 is built from 15 residues. CDR3 nucleotides: TGTGCCAGCAGTCCTAGCGGGAGCGCCTACAATGAGCAGTTCTTC. As protein: CASSPSGSAYNEQFF.

A note on this clone: Given a much more abundant clone one base away, this may be a read error. The chain employs TRBV6-5 and TRBJ2-3; D gene uncertain. The CDR3 loop spans 11 amino acids. Germline loops: CDR1 MNHEY, CDR2 SVGAGI. The ends were cut back, 0 bases at V and 5 bases at J, with 0 bases in the middle. The DNA of the CDR3 is TGTGCCAGCAGTTACTCAGATACGCAGTATTTT. It specifies CASSYSDTQYF.

Only a few counts were recorded for this clone. The chain carries TRBV29-1 and TRBJ1-1; 8 bases agree with TRBD1. Germline trimming cut 4 bases from V and 8 bases from J; bases unmatched to any gene: 6. Germline lookup yields CDR1 SQVTM and CDR2 ANQGSEA. The CDR3 totals 12 residues. The DNA for the CDR3 is TGCAGCGTTGGAAGACAGGGGACCGAAGCTTTCTTT. It yields the protein CSVGRQGTEAFF.